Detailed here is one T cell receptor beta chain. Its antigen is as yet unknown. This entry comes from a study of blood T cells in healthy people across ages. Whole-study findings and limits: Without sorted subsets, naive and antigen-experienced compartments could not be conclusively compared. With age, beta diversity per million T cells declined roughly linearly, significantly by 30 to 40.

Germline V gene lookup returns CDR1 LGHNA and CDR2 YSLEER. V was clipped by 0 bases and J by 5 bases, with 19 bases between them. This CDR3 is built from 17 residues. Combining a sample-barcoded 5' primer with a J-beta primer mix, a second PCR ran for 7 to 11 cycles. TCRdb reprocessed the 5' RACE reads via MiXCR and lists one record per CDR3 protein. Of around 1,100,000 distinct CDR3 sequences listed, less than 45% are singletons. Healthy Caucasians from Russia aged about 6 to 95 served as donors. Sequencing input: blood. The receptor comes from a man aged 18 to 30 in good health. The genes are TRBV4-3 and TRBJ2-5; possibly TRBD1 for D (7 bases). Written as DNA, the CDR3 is TGCGCCAGCAGCCAAGAATGGGAGGACAGGTTGCGGGAGACCCAGTACTTC. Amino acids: CASSQEWEDRLRETQYF.